This T cell receptor (beta chain) stems from a study of CD8 T cells in Susac syndrome. The authors reverse transcribed roughly 0.5 to 1 ug RNA with random hexamers. An immunoSEQ multiplex PCR amplified TCR beta CDR3 over 54 Vbeta and 13 Jbeta. TCRdb used MiXCR to reprocess the immunoSEQ multiplex PCR reads, holding one entry per CDR3 protein. The sample has a few hundred thousand distinct CDR3 sequences, about 88% seen once. V dropped 8 bases and J dropped 1; count of bases not matched to a gene: 4. The germline V gene has CDR1 MNHEY and CDR2 SMNVEV (reference sequence). This CDR3 region has 14 residues.

Sequences were obtained from CD8+ T cells from PBMCs. The chain joins TRBV27 to TRBJ2-1, with TRBD1 identical over 8 bases. The TCR was taken from a human donor with multiple sclerosis. This CDR3 is CASCDRGSYNEQFF. DNA for the CDR3: TGTGCCAGCTGCGACAGGGGATCCTACAATGAGCAGTTCTTC.